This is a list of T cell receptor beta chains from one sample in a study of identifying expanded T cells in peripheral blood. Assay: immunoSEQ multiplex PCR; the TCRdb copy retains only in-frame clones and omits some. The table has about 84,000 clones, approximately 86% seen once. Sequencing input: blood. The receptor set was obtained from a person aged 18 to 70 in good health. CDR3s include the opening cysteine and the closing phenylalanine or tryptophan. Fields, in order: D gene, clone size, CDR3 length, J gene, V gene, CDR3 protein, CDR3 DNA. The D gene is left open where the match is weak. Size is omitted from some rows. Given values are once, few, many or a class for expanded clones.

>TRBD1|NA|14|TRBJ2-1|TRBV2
CASSGTTTGAEQFF
TGTGCCAGCAGTGGCACTACGACAGGGGCGGAGCAGTTCTTC
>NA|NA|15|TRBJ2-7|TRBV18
CASSPTGTGWGEQYF
TGTGCCAGCTCACCGACCGGGACCGGTTGGGGAGAGCAGTACTTC
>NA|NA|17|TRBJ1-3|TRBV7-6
CASSLTTLGGSGNTIYF
TGTGCCAGCAGCCTGACGACCTTAGGGGGGTCTGGAAACACCATATATTTT
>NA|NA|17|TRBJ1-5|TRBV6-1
CASSEMVASGFNQPQHF
TGTGCCAGCAGTGAAATGGTAGCGAGTGGGTTTAATCAGCCCCAGCATTTT
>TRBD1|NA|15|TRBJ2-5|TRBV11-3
CASSERQGGGETQYF
TGTGCCAGCAGCGAAAGACAGGGGGGTGGAGAGACCCAGTACTTC
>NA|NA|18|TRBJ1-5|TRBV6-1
CASSERVSAQIGNQPQHF
TGTGCCAGCAGTGAACGGGTTTCGGCGCAGATTGGCAATCAGCCCCAGCATTTT
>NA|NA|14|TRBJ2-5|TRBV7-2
CASSLAGPSRTQYF
TGTGCCAGCAGCTTAGCGGGCCCCAGTAGGACCCAGTACTTC
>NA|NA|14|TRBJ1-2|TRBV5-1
CASSFREAHYGYTF
TGCGCCAGCAGCTTCCGGGAAGCCCACTATGGCTACACCTTC
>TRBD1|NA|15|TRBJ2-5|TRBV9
CASSIMGQGEETQYF
TGTGCCAGCAGCATTATGGGACAGGGCGAAGAGACCCAGTACTTC
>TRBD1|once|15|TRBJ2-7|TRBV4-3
CASSQRDRGLYEQYF
TGCGCCAGCAGCCAGAGAGACAGGGGCCTTTACGAGCAGTACTTC
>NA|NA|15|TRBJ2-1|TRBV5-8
CASSLYGGRINEQFF
TGTGCCAGCAGCCTATACGGGGGGCGGATCAATGAGCAGTTCTTC
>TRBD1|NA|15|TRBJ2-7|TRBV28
CASSPSGTGSYEQYF
TGTGCCAGCAGTCCATCCGGGACAGGGTCTTACGAGCAGTACTTC
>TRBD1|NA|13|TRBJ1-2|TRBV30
CAWSLQGAGGYTF
TGTGCCTGGAGTCTACAGGGGGCCGGGGGCTACACCTTC
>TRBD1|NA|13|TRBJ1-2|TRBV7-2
CASSPDRAYGYTF
TGTGCCAGCAGCCCTGACAGGGCCTATGGCTACACCTTC
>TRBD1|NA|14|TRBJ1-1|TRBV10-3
CAISDDRAGTRAFF
TGTGCCATCAGTGATGACAGGGCCGGGACACGGGCTTTCTTT
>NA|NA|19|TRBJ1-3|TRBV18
CASSPGRPRTFSLSRTIYF
TGTGCCAGCTCACCAGGTCGGCCAAGAACCTTCTCACTATCAAGGACCATATATTTT
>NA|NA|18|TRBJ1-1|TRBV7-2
CASSVTGWALGSDTEAFF
TGTGCCAGCAGCGTCACAGGGTGGGCTCTCGGGTCGGACACTGAAGCTTTCTTT
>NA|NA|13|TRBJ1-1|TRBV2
CASRLERNTEAFF
TGTGCCAGCAGGCTTGAAAGAAACACTGAAGCTTTCTTT
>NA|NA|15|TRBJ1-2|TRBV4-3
CASSRGAAGDYGYTF
TGCGCCAGCAGCCGCGGAGCGGCCGGGGACTATGGCTACACCTTC
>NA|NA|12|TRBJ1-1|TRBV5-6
CASSPGDTEAFF
TGTGCCAGTTCTCCGGGAGACACTGAAGCTTTCTTT
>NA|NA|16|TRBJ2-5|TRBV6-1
CASSESGWGEQETQYF
TGTGCCAGCAGTGAAAGTGGGTGGGGGGAGCAAGAGACCCAGTACTTC
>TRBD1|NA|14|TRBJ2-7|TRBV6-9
CASSLGQILYEQYF
TGTGCCAGCAGTTTGGGACAGATCCTCTACGAGCAGTACTTC
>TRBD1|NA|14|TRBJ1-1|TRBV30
CAWGLKTGVTEAFF
TGTGCCTGGGGACTTAAAACAGGGGTCACTGAAGCTTTCTTT
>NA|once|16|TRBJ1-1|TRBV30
CAWSVGRLRPNTEAFF
TGTGCCTGGAGTGTGGGCAGGTTACGACCGAACACTGAAGCTTTCTTT
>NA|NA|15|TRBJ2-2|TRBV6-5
CASSYDLGLTGELFF
TGTGCCAGCAGTTATGATCTGGGGCTCACCGGGGAGCTGTTTTTT
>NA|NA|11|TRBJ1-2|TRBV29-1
CSVEIGGRVTF
TGCAGCGTTGAAATTGGGGGGCGCGTCACCTTC
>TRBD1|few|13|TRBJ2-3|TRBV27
CASSEQGSYAEYF
TGTGCCAGCAGCGAACAGGGGAGTTACGCAGAGTATTTT
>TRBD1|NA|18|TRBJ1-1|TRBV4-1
CASSQDITRGGAATEAFF
TGCGCCAGCAGCCAAGACATAACTCGAGGGGGCGCGGCCACTGAAGCTTTCTTT
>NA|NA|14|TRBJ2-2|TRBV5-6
CASSPTPGVGELFF
TGTGCCAGCAGCCCCACCCCGGGGGTCGGGGAGCTGTTTTTT
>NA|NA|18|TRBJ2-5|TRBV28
CASSLWVSTAPGGGTQYF
TGTGCCAGCAGTTTGTGGGTTTCTACCGCCCCCGGTGGTGGGACCCAGTACTTC
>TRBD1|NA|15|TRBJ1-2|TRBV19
CASSIRTGGNYGYTF
TGTGCCAGTAGTATCCGGACAGGGGGCAACTATGGCTACACCTTC
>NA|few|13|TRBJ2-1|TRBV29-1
CSVVTGYRDEQFF
TGCAGCGTTGTAACAGGGTATAGGGATGAGCAGTTCTTC
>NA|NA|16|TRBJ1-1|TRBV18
CASSPKALPVFTEAFF
TGTGCCAGCTCACCCAAAGCGCTGCCGGTTTTCACTGAAGCTTTCTTT
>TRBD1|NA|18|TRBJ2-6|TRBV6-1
CASSEQLTGAARANVLTF
TGTGCCAGCAGTGAACAGTTAACAGGGGCCGCGAGGGCCAACGTCCTGACTTTC
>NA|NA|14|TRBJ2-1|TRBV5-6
CASSLAGVYNEQFF
TGTGCCAGCAGCTTGGCCGGGGTTTACAATGAGCAGTTCTTC
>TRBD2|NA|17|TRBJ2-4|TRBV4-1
CASSRLAGDLAKNIQYF
TGCGCCAGCAGCCGCTTGGCGGGAGATCTAGCCAAAAACATTCAGTACTTC
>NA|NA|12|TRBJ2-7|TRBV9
CASSGQAYEQYF
TGTGCCAGCAGCGGACAGGCGTACGAGCAGTACTTC
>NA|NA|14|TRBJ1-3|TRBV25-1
CASSELNGRNTIYF
TGTGCCAGCAGTGAATTAAACGGCAGAAACACCATATATTTT
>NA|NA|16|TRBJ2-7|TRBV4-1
CASSQEPGLAVYEQYF
TGCGCCAGCAGCCAAGAACCAGGGTTGGCCGTTTACGAGCAGTACTTC
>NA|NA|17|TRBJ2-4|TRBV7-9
CASELRKGPSRENIQYF
TGTGCCAGCGAACTTCGGAAGGGACCTAGCAGAGAAAACATTCAGTACTTC
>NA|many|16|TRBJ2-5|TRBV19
CASSIGAGGPGETQYF
TGTGCCAGTAGTATTGGGGCCGGGGGGCCGGGCGAGACCCAGTACTTC
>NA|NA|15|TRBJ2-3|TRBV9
CASSVGPGSTDTQYF
TGTGCCAGCAGCGTGGGTCCGGGCTCGACAGATACGCAGTATTTT
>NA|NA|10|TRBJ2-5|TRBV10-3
CATGGETQYF
TGTGCCACTGGGGGGGAGACCCAGTACTTC